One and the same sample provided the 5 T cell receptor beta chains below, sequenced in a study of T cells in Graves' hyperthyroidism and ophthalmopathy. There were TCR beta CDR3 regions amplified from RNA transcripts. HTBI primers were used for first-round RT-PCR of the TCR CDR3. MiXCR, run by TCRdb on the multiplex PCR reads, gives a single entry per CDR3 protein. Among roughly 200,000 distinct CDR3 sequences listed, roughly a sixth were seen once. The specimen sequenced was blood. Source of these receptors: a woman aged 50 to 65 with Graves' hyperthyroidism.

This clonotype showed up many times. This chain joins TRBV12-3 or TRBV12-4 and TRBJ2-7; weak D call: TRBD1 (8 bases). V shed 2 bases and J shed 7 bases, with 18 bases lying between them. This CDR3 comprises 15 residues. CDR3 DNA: TGTGCCAGCAGTTTACTTGGACAGGGAGCGGGAGAGCAGTACTTC. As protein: CASSLLGQGAGEQYF.

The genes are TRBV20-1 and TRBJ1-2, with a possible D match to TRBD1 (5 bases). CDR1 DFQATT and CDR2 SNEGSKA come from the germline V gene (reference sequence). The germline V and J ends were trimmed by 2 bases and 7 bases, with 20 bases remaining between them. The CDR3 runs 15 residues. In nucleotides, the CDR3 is TGCAGTGCTAGACCCCCCGGGACGGATAGGGTTGGCTACACCTTC. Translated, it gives CSARPPGTDRVGYTF.

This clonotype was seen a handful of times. The CDR3 DNA reads TGTGCCAGCAGCCAAGTCGGGGCTAGCGGGAGCACAGATACGCAGTATTTT. Translation: CASSQVGASGSTDTQYF. The chain joins TRBV4-2 to TRBJ2-3, with 8 bases matching TRBD2. The CDR3 runs 17 residues. From germline, CDR1 is LGHNA and CDR2 YNFKEQ. V lost 1 base, J lost 0 bases, and 6 bases stayed unmatched.

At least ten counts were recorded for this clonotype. The CDR3 DNA is TGTGCCACCAGTGCCCAATCGGGTTCGCAGGAACGAAATGAGCAGTTCTTC. Protein sequence: CATSAQSGSQERNEQFF. The chain combines TRBV24-1 with TRBJ2-1; D is unresolved. The V gene's germline CDR1 is KGHDR and CDR2 SFDVKD. CDR3 length equals 17 residues. Trimming left V 5 bases short and J 7 bases short, with 23 bases between.

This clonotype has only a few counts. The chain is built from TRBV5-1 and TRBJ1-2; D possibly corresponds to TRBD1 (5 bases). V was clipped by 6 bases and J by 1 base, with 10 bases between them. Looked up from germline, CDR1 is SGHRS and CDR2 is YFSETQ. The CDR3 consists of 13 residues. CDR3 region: CASKGTVNYGYTF. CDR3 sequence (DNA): TGCGCCAGCAAGGGGACTGTTAACTATGGCTACACCTTC.